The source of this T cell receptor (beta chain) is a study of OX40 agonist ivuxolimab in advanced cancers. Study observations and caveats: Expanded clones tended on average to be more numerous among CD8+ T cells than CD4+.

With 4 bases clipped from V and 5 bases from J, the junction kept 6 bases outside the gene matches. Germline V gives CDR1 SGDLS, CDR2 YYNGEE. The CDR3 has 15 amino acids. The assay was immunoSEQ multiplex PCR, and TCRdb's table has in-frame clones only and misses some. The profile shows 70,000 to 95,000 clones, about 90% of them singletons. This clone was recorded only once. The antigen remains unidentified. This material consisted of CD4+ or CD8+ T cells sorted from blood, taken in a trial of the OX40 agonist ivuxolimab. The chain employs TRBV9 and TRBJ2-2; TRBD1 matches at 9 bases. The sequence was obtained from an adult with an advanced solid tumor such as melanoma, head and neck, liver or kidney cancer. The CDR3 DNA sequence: TGTGCCAGCAGCCGAAGACAGGGGGTAACCGGGGAGCTGTTTTTT. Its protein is CASSRRQGVTGELFF.